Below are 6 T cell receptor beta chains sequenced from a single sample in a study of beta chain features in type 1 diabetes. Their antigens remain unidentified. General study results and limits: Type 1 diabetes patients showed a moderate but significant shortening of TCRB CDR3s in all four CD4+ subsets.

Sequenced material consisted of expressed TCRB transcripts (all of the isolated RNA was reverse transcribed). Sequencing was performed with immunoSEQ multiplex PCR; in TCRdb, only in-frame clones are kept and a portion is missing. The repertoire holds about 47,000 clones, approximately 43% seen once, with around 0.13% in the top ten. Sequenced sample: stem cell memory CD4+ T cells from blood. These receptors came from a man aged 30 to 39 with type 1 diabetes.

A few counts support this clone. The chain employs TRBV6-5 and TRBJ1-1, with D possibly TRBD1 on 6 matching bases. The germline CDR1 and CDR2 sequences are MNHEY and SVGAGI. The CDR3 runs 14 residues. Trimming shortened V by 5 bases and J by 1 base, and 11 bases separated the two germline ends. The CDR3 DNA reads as TGTGCCAGCAGTCCTCGAGGGGGGAACACTGAAGCTTTCTTT. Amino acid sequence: CASSPRGGNTEAFF.

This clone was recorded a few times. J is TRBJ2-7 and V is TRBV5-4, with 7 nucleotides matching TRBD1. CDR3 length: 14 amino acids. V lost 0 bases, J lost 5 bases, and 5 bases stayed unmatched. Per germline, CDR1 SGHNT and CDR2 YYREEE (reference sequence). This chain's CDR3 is CASSLGQGRDEQYF. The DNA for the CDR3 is TGTGCCAGCAGCTTGGGACAGGGAAGGGACGAGCAGTACTTC.

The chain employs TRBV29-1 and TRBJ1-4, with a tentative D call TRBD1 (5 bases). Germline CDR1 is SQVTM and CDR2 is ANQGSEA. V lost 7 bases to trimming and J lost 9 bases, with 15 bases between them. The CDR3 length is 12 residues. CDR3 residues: CSGRDDTQKLFF. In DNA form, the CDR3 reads TGCAGCGGCAGGGATGACACTCAAAAACTGTTTTTT.

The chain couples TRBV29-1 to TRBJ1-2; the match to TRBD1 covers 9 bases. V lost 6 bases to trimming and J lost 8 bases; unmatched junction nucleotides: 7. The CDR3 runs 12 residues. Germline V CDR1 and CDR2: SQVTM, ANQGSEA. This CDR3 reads CSVLDRGDGYTF. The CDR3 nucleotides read TGCAGCGTGCTGGACAGGGGCGACGGCTACACCTTC. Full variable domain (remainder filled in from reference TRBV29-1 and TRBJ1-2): SAVISQKPSRDICQRGTSLTIQCQVDSQVTMMFWYRQQPGQSLTLIATANQGSEATYESGFVIDKFPISRPNLTFSTLTVSNMSPEDSSIYLCSVLDRGDGYTFGSGTRLTVV.

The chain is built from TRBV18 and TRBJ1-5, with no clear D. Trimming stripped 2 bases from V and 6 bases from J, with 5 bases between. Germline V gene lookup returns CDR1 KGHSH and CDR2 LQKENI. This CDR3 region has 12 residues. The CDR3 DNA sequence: TGTGCCAGCTCACCAGGGAGTCAGCCCCAGCATTTT. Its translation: CASSPGSQPQHF. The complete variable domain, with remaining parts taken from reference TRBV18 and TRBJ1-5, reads NAGVMQNPRHLVRRRGQEARLRCSPMKGHSHVYWYRQLPEEGLKFMVYLQKENIIDESGMPKERFSAEFPKEGPSILRIQQVVRGDSAAYFCASSPGSQPQHFGDGTRLSIL.

The CDR3 loop is CAISESGSRYYNEQFF. The CDR3 DNA follows: TGTGCCATCAGTGAGTCCGGTAGCAGATATTACAATGAGCAGTTCTTC. The rearrangement joins TRBV10-3 to TRBJ2-1; D is unclear. This CDR3 contains 16 residues. The V end was cut by 0 bases, the J end by 4 bases, with 13 bases between. CDR1 is ENHRY, CDR2 SYGVKD, per germline.